Presented here are 11 T cell receptor beta chains from one specimen sequenced in a study of naive and memory T cell subsets. The beta constant-region primer was an equimolar mix of two oligonucleotides covering TRBC1 and TRBC2. Using its own MiXCR run on the UMI-ligation and nested PCR reads, TCRdb lists one record per CDR3 protein. The table has under 100,000 distinct CDR3 sequences, about 6.5% seen once; the top ten hold roughly 1.6%. Sequencing was done on a sample of central memory CD4+ T cells from blood. These receptors were obtained from a human donor in good health.

The chain has TRBV12-3 or TRBV12-4 and TRBJ2-3, with D perhaps matching TRBD1 (6 bases). This CDR3 is 16 amino acids long. V was pared by 5 bases and J by 0 bases, with 15 bases between. CDR3 DNA: TGTGCCAGCAGTCCCCAGAGGGGGTTAAGCACAGATACGCAGTATTTT. Amino acid sequence: CASSPQRGLSTDTQYF.

This chain connects TRBV6-6 to TRBJ2-1; tentative D call: TRBD2 (5 bases). CDR3 length: 12 residues. Trimming took off 11 bases at V and 1 base at J, with 9 bases between the two ends. Germline CDR1 and CDR2: MNHNY and SVGAGI (reference sequence). For the CDR3, the DNA is TGTGCCTCGGGGATTTCCTACAATGAGCAGTTCTTC. Amino acid sequence: CASGISYNEQFF.

In the case of this clonotype: Being one base from a much bigger clone, this may be a read error. The chain employs TRBV24-1 and TRBJ1-2; D unresolved. CDR1 and CDR2 from the germline V gene are KGHDR and SFDVKD. With 2 bases removed from V and 3 bases from J, the gap between germline ends came to 0 bases. The CDR3 length is 11 residues. DNA for the CDR3: TGTGCCACCAGTGATTACTATGGCTACACCTTC. The encoded protein is CATSDYYGYTF.

This clonotype was found many times. V usage is TRBV29-1 and J usage is TRBJ1-1; TRBD1 is a possible D gene (5 bases). Between the trimmed V and J ends, which lost 5 bases and 5 bases, there was a span of 15 bases. CDR3 length: 13 residues. Germline values: CDR1 SQVTM, CDR2 ANQGSEA. CDR3 nucleotide sequence: TGCAGCGTTACACTGATGGGGGGGACTGAAGCTTTCTTT. It specifies CSVTLMGGTEAFF.

This clonotype appeared a few times. The chain recombines TRBV2 with TRBJ2-3; unclear D gene. The CDR3 extends over 11 amino acids. Germline CDR1 and CDR2: SNHLY and FYNNEI. V shed 5 bases and J shed 6 bases, with 6 bases lying between them. In DNA form, the CDR3 reads TGTGCCAGCAGTTATGGGGATACGCAGTATTTT. Translation: CASSYGDTQYF.

J is TRBJ2-1 and V is TRBV20-1, with 12 bases that match TRBD2. Per the germline V gene, CDR1 is DFQATT and CDR2 is SNEGSKA (reference sequence). The CDR3 is made up of 15 amino acids. V was pared by 3 bases and J by 9 bases, with 9 bases of the junction left unmatched. For the CDR3, the DNA is TGCAGTGCTAGCCCGACTAGCGGGAGAGTAGGTGAGCAGTTCTTC. This translates into CSASPTSGRVGEQFF.

This clonotype was seen ten or more times. This sequence joins TRBV6-2 or TRBV6-3 and TRBJ1-2, with unresolved D. Germline lookup yields CDR1 MNHEY and CDR2 SVGEGT. Trimming pared 5 bases from V and 4 bases from J, leaving 11 bases between. The length of the CDR3 is 13 residues. CDR3 sequence reads: CASSSTAIYGYTF. For the CDR3, the DNA is TGTGCCAGCAGTAGCACAGCTATCTATGGCTACACCTTC.

This clonotype was seen a handful of times. J is TRBJ1-2 and V is TRBV12-3 or TRBV12-4; 8 nucleotides agree with TRBD1. V gave up 6 bases and J gave up 5 bases; unmatched junction bases: 8. The CDR3 loop spans 14 amino acids. The CDR3 spells CASSGTGGIYGYTF. The CDR3 DNA sequence: TGTGCCAGCAGCGGAACAGGGGGAATATATGGCTACACCTTC.

This clonotype was counted many times. The rearrangement uses TRBV7-9 and TRBJ2-1; possible D gene TRBD2, 6 bases. In germline, CDR1 is SEHNR, CDR2 FQNEAQ (reference sequence). The ends were cut back, 1 base at V and 2 bases at J, with 12 bases in the middle. This CDR3 contains 16 residues. CDR3 residues: CASSLDGQRAYNEQFF. The CDR3 nucleotides read TGTGCCAGCAGCTTAGACGGTCAGCGGGCCTACAATGAGCAGTTCTTC.

This clonotype was counted many times. The rearrangement links TRBV18 to TRBJ2-4; D may be TRBD1 (6 bases). Germline CDR1 KGHSH, CDR2 LQKENI. CDR3 length: 12 amino acids. The V gene lost 6 bases and the J gene lost 5 bases, with 8 bases spanning the gap. The CDR3, as DNA: TGTGCCAGCTCGCGACAGGAAAACATTCAGTACTTC. Encoded protein: CASSRQENIQYF.

The chain has TRBV7-8 and TRBJ1-2; D is unresolved. V lost 2 bases and J lost 4, with 8 bases in between. CDR3 length: 13 amino acids. The V gene's germline CDR1 is SGHVS and CDR2 FQNEAQ. The CDR3 protein is CASSLIQVYGYTF. The CDR3 region has the DNA TGTGCCAGCAGCTTAATTCAGGTCTATGGCTACACCTTC. Complete variable domain (other parts from reference TRBV7-8 and TRBJ1-2): GAGVSQSPRYKVAKRGQDVALRCDPISGHVSLFWYQQALGQGPEFLTYFQNEAQLDKSGLPSDRFFAERPEGSVSTLKIQRTQQEDSAVYLCASSLIQVYGYTFGSGTRLTVV.